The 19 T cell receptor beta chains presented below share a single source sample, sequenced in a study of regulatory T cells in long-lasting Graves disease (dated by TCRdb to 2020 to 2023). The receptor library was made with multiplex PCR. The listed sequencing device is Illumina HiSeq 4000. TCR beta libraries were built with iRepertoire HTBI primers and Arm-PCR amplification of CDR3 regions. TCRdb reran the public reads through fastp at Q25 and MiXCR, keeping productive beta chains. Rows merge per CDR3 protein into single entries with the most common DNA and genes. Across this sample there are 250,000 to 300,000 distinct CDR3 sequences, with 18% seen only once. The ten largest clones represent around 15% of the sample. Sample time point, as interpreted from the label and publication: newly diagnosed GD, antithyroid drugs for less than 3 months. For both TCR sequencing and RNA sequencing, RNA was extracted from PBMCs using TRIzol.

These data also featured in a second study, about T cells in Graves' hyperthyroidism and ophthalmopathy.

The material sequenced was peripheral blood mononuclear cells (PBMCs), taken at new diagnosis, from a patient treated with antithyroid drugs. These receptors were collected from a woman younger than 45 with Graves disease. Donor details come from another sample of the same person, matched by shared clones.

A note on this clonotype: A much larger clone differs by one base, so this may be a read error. The chain's CDR3 is CASSHSGQTEALF. Written as DNA, the CDR3 is TGCGCCAGCAGCCACTCCGGACAGACTGAAGCTCTCTTT. V and J are TRBV4-1 and TRBJ1-1, with D possibly being TRBD1 (6 bases). This CDR3 has 13 residues. Germline loops: CDR1 MGHRA, CDR2 YSYEKL.

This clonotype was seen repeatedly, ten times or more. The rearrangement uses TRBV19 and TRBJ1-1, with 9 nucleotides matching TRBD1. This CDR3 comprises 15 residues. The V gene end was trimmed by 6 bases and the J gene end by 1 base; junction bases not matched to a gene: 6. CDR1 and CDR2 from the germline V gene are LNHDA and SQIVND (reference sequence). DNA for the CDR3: TGTGCCAGTAGGAGGGACAGGGTAGCGAACACTGAAGCTTTCTTT. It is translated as CASRRDRVANTEAFF.

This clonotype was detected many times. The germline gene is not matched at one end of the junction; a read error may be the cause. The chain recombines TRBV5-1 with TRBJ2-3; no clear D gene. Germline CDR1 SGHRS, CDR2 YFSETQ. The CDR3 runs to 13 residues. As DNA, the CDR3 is TGTGCCAGCAGCTTAGAACGGACAGATACGCAGTATTTT. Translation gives CASSLERTDTQYF.

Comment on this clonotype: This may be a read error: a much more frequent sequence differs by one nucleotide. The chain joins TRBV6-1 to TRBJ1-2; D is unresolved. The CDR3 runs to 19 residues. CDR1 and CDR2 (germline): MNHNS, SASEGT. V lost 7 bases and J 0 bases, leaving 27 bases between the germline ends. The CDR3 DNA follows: TGTGCCAGCACTTCGCAGCATTATGCGACCTTCATTTCTAACTATGGCTACACCTTC. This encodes CASTSQHYATFISNYGYTF.

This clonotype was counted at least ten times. The CDR3 protein is CASSPTAINTEAFF. The DNA for the CDR3 is TGTGCCAGCAGCCCAACGGCGATTAACACTGAAGCTTTCTTT. The chain has TRBV3-1 and TRBJ1-1, with D unresolved. The length of the CDR3 is 14 residues. V was trimmed by 4 bases and J by 2 bases, leaving 11 bases between them. Germline values: CDR1 LGHDT, CDR2 YNNKEL (reference sequence).

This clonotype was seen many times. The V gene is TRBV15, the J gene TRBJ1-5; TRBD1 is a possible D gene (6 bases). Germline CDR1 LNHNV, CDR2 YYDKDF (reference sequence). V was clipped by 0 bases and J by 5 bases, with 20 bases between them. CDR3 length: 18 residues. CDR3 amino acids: CATSRDTPTGLGYQPQHF. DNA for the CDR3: TGTGCCACCAGCAGAGACACTCCGACAGGTTTGGGGTATCAGCCCCAGCATTTT. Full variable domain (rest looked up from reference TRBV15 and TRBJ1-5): DAMVIQNPRYQVTQFGKPVTLSCSQTLNHNVMYWYQQKSSQAPKLLFHYYDKDFNNEADTPDNFQSRRPNTSFCFLDIRSPGLGDTAMYLCATSRDTPTGLGYQPQHFGDGTRLSIL.

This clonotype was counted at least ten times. The CDR3 bases are TGTGCCAGCACCCCTTACGTGGGAAACACTGAAGCTTTCTTT. It translates to CASTPYVGNTEAFF. This chain links TRBV12-3 or TRBV12-4 with TRBJ1-1; D remains unclear. This CDR3 is built from 14 residues. V was clipped by 7 bases and J by 2 bases, with 14 bases between them.

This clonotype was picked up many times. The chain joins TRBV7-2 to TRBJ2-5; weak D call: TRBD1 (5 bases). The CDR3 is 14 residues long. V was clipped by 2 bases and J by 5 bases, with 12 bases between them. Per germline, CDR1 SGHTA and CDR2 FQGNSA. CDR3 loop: CASSLNKGMETQYF. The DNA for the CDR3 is TGTGCCAGCAGCTTAAACAAGGGGATGGAGACCCAGTACTTC.

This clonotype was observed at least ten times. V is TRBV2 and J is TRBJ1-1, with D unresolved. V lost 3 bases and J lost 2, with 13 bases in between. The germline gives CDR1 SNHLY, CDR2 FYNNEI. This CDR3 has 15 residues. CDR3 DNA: TGTGCCAGCAGTGAGAGCCCTACAACTAACACTGAAGCTTTCTTT. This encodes CASSESPTTNTEAFF.

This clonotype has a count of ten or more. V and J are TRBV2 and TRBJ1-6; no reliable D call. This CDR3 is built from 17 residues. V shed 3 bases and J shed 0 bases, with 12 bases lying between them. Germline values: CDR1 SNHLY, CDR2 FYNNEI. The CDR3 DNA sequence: TGTGCCAGCAGTGACGTCTACGGCCTCTCCTATAATTCACCCCTCCACTTT. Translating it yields CASSDVYGLSYNSPLHF.

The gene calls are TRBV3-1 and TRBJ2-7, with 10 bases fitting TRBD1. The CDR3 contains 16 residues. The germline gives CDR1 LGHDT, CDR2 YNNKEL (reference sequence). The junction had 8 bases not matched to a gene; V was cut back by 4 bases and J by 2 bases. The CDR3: CASSPLPGQGTYEQYF. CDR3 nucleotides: TGTGCCAGCAGCCCTCTGCCGGGACAGGGGACCTACGAGCAGTACTTC.

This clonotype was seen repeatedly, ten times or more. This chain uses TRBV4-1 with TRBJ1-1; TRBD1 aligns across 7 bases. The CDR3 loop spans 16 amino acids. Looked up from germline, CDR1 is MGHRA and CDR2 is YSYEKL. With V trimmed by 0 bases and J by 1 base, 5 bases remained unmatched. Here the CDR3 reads CASSQDKAGGNTEAFF. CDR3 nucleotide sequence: TGCGCCAGCAGCCAAGATAAGGCAGGGGGGAACACTGAAGCTTTCTTT.

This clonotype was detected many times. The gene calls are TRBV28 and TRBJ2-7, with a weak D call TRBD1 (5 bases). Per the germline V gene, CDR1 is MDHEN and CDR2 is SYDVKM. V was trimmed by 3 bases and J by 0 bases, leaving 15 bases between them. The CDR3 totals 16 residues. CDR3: CASSLDGAPSSYEQYF. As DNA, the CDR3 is TGTGCCAGCAGTTTGGATGGGGCCCCTTCCTCCTACGAGCAGTACTTC.

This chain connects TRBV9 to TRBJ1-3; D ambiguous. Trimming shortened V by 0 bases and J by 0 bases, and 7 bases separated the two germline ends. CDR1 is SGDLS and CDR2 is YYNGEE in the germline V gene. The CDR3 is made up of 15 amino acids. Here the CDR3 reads CASSVGLGSGNTIYF. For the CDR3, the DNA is TGTGCCAGCAGCGTAGGTTTGGGCTCTGGAAACACCATATATTTT. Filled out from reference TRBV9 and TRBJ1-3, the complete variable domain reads DSGVTQTPKHLITATGQRVTLRCSPRSGDLSVYWYQQSLDQGLQFLIQYYNGEERAKGNILERFSAQQFPDLHSELNLSSLELGDSALYFCASSVGLGSGNTIYFGEGSWLTVV.

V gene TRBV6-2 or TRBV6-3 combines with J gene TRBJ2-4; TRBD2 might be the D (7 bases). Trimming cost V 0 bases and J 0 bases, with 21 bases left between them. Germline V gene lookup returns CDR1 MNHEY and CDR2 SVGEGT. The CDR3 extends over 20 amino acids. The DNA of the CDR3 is TGTGCCAGCAGTTACTCGGTTGGACTTAGGGGGGGATTAGCCAAAAACATTCAGTACTTC. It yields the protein CASSYSVGLRGGLAKNIQYF.

The CDR3 sequence is CASSLGGDADKNIQYF. The CDR3 DNA follows: TGTGCCAGCAGCTTAGGGGGGGACGCCGACAAAAACATTCAGTACTTC. The V call is TRBV7-9, the J call TRBJ2-4; perhaps TRBD2 as D (6 bases). In germline, CDR1 is SEHNR, CDR2 FQNEAQ (reference sequence). Between the trimmed V and J ends, which lost 1 base and 3 bases, there was a span of 13 bases. The CDR3 extends over 16 amino acids.

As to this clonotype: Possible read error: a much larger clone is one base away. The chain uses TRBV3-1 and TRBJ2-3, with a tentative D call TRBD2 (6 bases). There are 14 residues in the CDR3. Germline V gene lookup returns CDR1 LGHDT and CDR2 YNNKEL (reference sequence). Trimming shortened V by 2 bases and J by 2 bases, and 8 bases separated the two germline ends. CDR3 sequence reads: CASSQPGDTDTQYF. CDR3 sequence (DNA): TGTGCCAGCAGCCAACCGGGGGACACAGATACGCAGTATTTT.

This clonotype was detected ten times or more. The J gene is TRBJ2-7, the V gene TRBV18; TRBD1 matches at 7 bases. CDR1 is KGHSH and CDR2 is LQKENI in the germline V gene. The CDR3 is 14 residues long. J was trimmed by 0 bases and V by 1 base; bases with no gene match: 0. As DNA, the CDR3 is TGTGCCAGCTCACCACAGGGGGCCTCCTACGAGCAGTACTTC. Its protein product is CASSPQGASYEQYF.

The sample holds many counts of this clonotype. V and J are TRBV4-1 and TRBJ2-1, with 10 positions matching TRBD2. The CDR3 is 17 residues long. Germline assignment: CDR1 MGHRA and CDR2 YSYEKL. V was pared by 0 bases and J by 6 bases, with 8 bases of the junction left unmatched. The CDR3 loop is CASSQDRSGGAVNEQFF. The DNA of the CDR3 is TGCGCCAGCAGCCAAGATCGAAGCGGGGGGGCTGTCAATGAGCAGTTCTTC.